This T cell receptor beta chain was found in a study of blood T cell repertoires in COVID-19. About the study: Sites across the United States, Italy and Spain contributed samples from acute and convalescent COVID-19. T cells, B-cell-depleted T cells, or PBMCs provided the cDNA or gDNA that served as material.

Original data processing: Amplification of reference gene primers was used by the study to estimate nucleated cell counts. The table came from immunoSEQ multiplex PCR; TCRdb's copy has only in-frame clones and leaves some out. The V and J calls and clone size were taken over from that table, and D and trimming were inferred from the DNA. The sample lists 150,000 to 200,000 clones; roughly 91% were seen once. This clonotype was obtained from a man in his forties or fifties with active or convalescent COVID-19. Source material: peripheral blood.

CDR3 DNA: TGTGCCAGCAGCCCCCCGCAGGGAGGTACCTACAATGAGCAGTTCTTC. Amino acids: CASSPPQGGTYNEQFF. The chain is built from TRBV11-2 and TRBJ2-1; D perhaps matches TRBD2 (6 bases). The germline CDR1 and CDR2 sequences are SGHAT and FQNNGV. The CDR3 totals 16 residues. V shed 5 bases and J shed 2 bases, with 16 bases lying between them.